This TCR beta chain was captured in a study of shared clonotypes between healthy human individuals. The overall study: The study drew on two women and a few men aged 18 to 49 as donors. Whole-study findings and limits: Generation of non-shared clonotypes was less probable than generation of clonotypes shared by all four donors.

In the case of this clone: Its antigen is still unknown.

This CDR3 spans 16 amino acids. The germline V gene encodes CDR1 MGHRA and CDR2 YSYEKL. Trimming removed 0 bases at V and 0 bases at J, with 12 bases between. Together with CD45RO+ cells, CCR7-negative CD45RA+ TemRA cells were included in CD8 memory. Sorted-subset replicate PCRs used around 200 ng of genomic DNA. This amount corresponded to approximately 30,000 T cell genomes. Here immunoSEQ multiplex PCR was the method, and the copy in TCRdb shows in-frame clones only, minus some. The sample holds around 690,000 clones, about nine tenths seen once. The TCR was taken from a man aged 18 to 30 in good health. Some clones in this sample may be carry-over from other donors' samples. V is TRBV4-1 and J is TRBJ2-7; maybe TRBD1 (5 bases). Sequencing was performed on memory CD8+ T cells from PBMCs. Stated subset: CD45RO+ cells pooled with CCR7-negative TemRA cells. The CDR3 DNA reads as TGCGCCAGCAGCCAAGATCTGACAGTCAACTCCTACGAGCAGTACTTC. Amino acids: CASSQDLTVNSYEQYF.